These 14 T cell receptor beta chains came from one sample sequenced in a study of blood T cell repertoires in COVID-19. Some clones are missing from TCRdb's copy, which holds only in-frame ones; the method was immunoSEQ multiplex PCR. The data show about 150,000 clones, roughly 72% seen once. Sequencing input: peripheral blood. The source of these receptors is a woman at least 80 years old with acute or convalescent COVID-19.

The rearrangement links TRBV18 to TRBJ1-2; D remains ambiguous. This CDR3 is built from 15 residues. Trimming removed 4 bases at V and 0 bases at J, with 12 bases between. Per the germline V gene, CDR1 is KGHSH and CDR2 is LQKENI. The CDR3 DNA follows: TGTGCCAGCTCACAAAGTATTACAGCTAACTATGGCTACACCTTC. Encoded protein: CASSQSITANYGYTF.

The J gene is TRBJ2-3, the V gene TRBV6-1, with TRBD2 matching 11 bases. Germline-derived CDR1 and CDR2 are MNHNS and SASEGT. This CDR3 is 18 amino acids long. With 0 bases clipped from V and 3 bases from J, the junction kept 8 bases outside the gene matches. The CDR3 loop is CASSEAVSGGVFTDTQYF. CDR3 in DNA: TGTGCCAGCAGTGAAGCAGTTAGCGGGGGGGTTTTTACAGATACGCAGTATTTT.

V and J are TRBV10-3 and TRBJ2-7; D is possibly TRBD1 (6 bases). V lost 2 bases and J lost 6, with 8 bases in between. This CDR3 has 12 residues. Looked up from germline, CDR1 is ENHRY and CDR2 is SYGVKD. CDR3 sequence: CAISETGPEQYF. Written as DNA, the CDR3 is TGTGCCATCAGTGAGACAGGGCCCGAGCAGTACTTC.

This clone has a handful of counts. J is TRBJ1-2 and V is TRBV28, with a possible D match to TRBD1 (6 bases). The germline V gene encodes CDR1 MDHEN and CDR2 SYDVKM. The CDR3 loop spans 12 amino acids. Trimming removed 7 bases at V and 7 bases at J, with 13 bases between. The CDR3 bases are TGTGCCAGCACCCTCCGCAGGGGTGGCTACACCTTC. Amino acid sequence: CASTLRRGGYTF.

In this sample, this clone turned up once. The gene calls are TRBV6-5 and TRBJ1-2, with TRBD1 matching over 7 bases. Germline V gene sequence: CDR1 MNHEY, CDR2 SVGAGI. The CDR3 contains 15 residues. The V and J ends lost 3 bases and 8 bases, in that order; junction bases with no gene match: 12. The chain's CDR3 is CASSYSNTGDRGYTF. The CDR3 region has the DNA TGTGCCAGCAGTTATTCGAATACAGGGGATAGAGGCTACACCTTC.

The chain has TRBV7-2 and TRBJ2-1; TRBD2 aligns across 9 bases. Germline trimming cut 1 base from V and 6 bases from J; bases unmatched to any gene: 10. Germline CDR1 and CDR2: SGHTA and FQGNSA. CDR3 size: 17 residues. The CDR3 is CASSLGLREGRGNEQFF. The CDR3 region has the DNA TGTGCCAGCAGCTTAGGGTTGCGGGAGGGCCGGGGCAATGAGCAGTTCTTC.

The chain carries TRBV6-5 and TRBJ2-7; TRBD1 aligns across 8 bases. Per germline, CDR1 MNHEY and CDR2 SVGAGI. CDR3 size: 15 residues. V trimming: 0 bases; J trimming: 6 bases; junction bases outside the gene matches: 7. DNA of the CDR3: TGTGCCAGCAGTTACTCGCAGGGGGCGATAGGCGAGCAGTACTTC. Its protein is CASSYSQGAIGEQYF.

The J gene is TRBJ2-3, the V gene TRBV24-1; TRBD1 is a possible D gene (5 bases). V dropped 3 bases and J dropped 2 bases, with 8 bases sitting between them. The CDR3 runs to 14 residues. CDR1 is KGHDR and CDR2 is SFDVKD in the germline V gene. The CDR3 DNA sequence: TGTGCCACCAGTGATGGACAAATCACAGATACGCAGTATTTT. Its protein product is CATSDGQITDTQYF.

The chain employs TRBV9 and TRBJ1-4; TRBD1 is a possible D gene (6 bases). CDR3 length: 16 amino acids. Trimming pared 3 bases from V and 5 bases from J, leaving 17 bases between. The V gene's germline CDR1 is SGDLS and CDR2 YYNGEE. The CDR3 nucleotides read TGTGCCAGCAGCGCAGTGCCGGGGCAGGGGAATGAAAAACTGTTTTTT. Translating gives CASSAVPGQGNEKLFF. The whole variable domain, filled in from reference TRBV9 and TRBJ1-4, reads DSGVTQTPKHLITATGQRVTLRCSPRSGDLSVYWYQQSLDQGLQFLIQYYNGEERAKGNILERFSAQQFPDLHSELNLSSLELGDSALYFCASSAVPGQGNEKLFFGSGTQLSVL.

This clone was found a few times. The chain has TRBV1 and TRBJ1-2. TRBV1 corresponds to a pseudogene. This CDR3 has 19 amino acids. Here the CDR3 reads CTSSHFTLRRIWGCIGYTF. As DNA, the CDR3 is TGCACCAGCAGCCATTTCACCCTGAGGAGGATCTGGGGTTGTATTGGCTACACCTTC.

J is TRBJ1-4 and V is TRBV5-1; TRBD1 agrees at 9 bases. The CDR3 has 15 residues. V lost 3 bases to trimming and J lost 5 bases; unmatched junction nucleotides: 5. The germline V gene encodes CDR1 SGHRS and CDR2 YFSETQ. CDR3 in DNA: TGCGCCAGCAGCTGGGGACAGGGCCCAAATGAAAAACTGTTTTTT. Translated: CASSWGQGPNEKLFF. Filled out from reference TRBV5-1 and TRBJ1-4, the complete variable domain reads KAGVTQTPRYLIKTRGQQVTLSCSPISGHRSVSWYQQTPGQGLQFLFEYFSETQRNKGNFPGRFSGRQFSNSRSEMNVSTLELGDSALYLCASSWGQGPNEKLFFGSGTQLSVL.

This clone was recorded only once. The chain employs TRBV30 and TRBJ1-2; TRBD1 is a possible D gene (6 bases). The CDR3 is made up of 13 amino acids. The V and J ends lost 1 base and 2 bases respectively, with 8 bases between them. Germline values: CDR1 GTSNPN, CDR2 SVGIG (reference sequence). The CDR3 DNA is TGTGCCTGGAGTGGGGGGGGCAACTATGGCTACACCTTC. It translates to CAWSGGGNYGYTF.

This clone was counted between two and nine times. The chain links TRBV6-5 to TRBJ1-2; 9 bases are a match to TRBD1. After removal of 2 bases from V and 2 bases from J, the junction contained 3 bases not matched to a gene. Per the germline V gene, CDR1 is MNHEY and CDR2 is SVGAGI. CDR3 length: 15 residues. The CDR3 region is CASSYRDRANYGYTF. DNA for the CDR3: TGTGCCAGCAGTTACCGGGACAGGGCAAACTATGGCTACACCTTC.

This sequence joins TRBV6-5 and TRBJ1-1; possibly TRBD1 for D (5 bases). Looked up from germline, CDR1 is MNHEY and CDR2 is SVGAGI. The length of the CDR3 is 15 residues. The V gene lost 2 bases and the J gene lost 0 bases, with 10 bases spanning the gap. CDR3 bases: TGTGCCAGCAGTTACGCTTGGGGGGTGAACACTGAAGCTTTCTTT. Translation: CASSYAWGVNTEAFF.